This entry lists 9 T cell receptor beta chains sequenced from one sample in a study of response to subunit inactivated influenza vaccine. TCRdb reprocessed the RT-PCR reads with MiXCR, giving one entry per CDR3 protein. There are more than 700,000 distinct CDR3 sequences in the sample; around 20% occur only once, and roughly 10% lies in the top ten. The sample in question was PBMCs from blood, obtained 4 to 6 days after vaccination. The receptors shown here come from a man aged 50 to 59 who received an inactivated influenza vaccine.

This clonotype came up many times. The chain has TRBV29-1 and TRBJ2-5; D is ambiguous. CDR1 and CDR2 (germline): SQVTM, ANQGSEA. The CDR3 sequence is 13 residues long. The germline V and J ends were trimmed by 1 base and 5 bases, with 11 bases remaining between them. DNA for the CDR3: TGCAGCGTTGAAGGCACTCAAGGGGAGACCCAGTACTTC. Its translation is CSVEGTQGETQYF.

In this sample, this clonotype turned up many times. The genes are TRBV7-6 and TRBJ2-7; D assignment may be TRBD1 or TRBD2 (5 bases each). CDR3 length: 14 amino acids. The germline V gene has CDR1 SGHVS and CDR2 FNYEAQ. V was clipped by 5 bases and J by 2 bases, with 13 bases between them. CDR3 protein: CASSPGTSAYEQYF. The CDR3 region has the DNA TGTGCCAGCAGCCCCGGGACGTCAGCCTACGAGCAGTACTTC.

This rearrangement joins TRBV9 to TRBJ2-2, with TRBD2 matching over 7 bases. The trim removed 1 base at V and 2 bases at J, leaving 2 bases unmatched. Germline CDR1 reads SGDLS; CDR2 reads YYNGEE. This CDR3 contains 15 residues. CDR3 DNA sequence: TGTGCCAGCAGCGTACGGGGGGAAAACACCGGGGAGCTGTTTTTT. Translated: CASSVRGENTGELFF.

The CDR3 sequence: CSAREGSSPSGNTIYF. CDR3 DNA: TGCAGTGCTAGAGAAGGCAGTTCCCCCTCTGGAAACACCATATATTTT. This chain joins TRBV20-1 and TRBJ1-3, with D hard to call. Trimming left V 0 bases short and J 0 bases short, with 12 bases between. There are 16 residues in the CDR3. CDR1 and CDR2 from the germline V gene are DFQATT and SNEGSKA (reference sequence).

This clonotype was recorded a few times. V is TRBV12-3 or TRBV12-4 and J is TRBJ1-5; D perhaps matches TRBD1 (5 bases). V dropped 6 bases and J dropped 3 bases, with 9 bases sitting between them. The CDR3 runs to 13 residues. The CDR3 sequence: CASSMGVNQPQHF. In DNA, the CDR3 is TGTGCCAGCAGCATGGGGGTCAATCAGCCCCAGCATTTT.

V gene TRBV12-3 or TRBV12-4 combines with J gene TRBJ2-1, with 9 positions matching TRBD2. The CDR3 consists of 16 residues. V shed 0 bases, J shed 4 bases, and the junction held 4 bases outside the gene matches. The CDR3 coding sequence is TGTGCCAGCAGTTTAGCGACTAGCGGAGCATACAATGAGCAGTTCTTC. It encodes CASSLATSGAYNEQFF.

This clonotype was detected a few times. The rearrangement links TRBV12-3 or TRBV12-4 to TRBJ1-5; D call uncertain. V lost 4 bases and J lost 1, with 8 bases in between. The CDR3 length is 14 residues. This CDR3 reads CASSSLVSNQPQHF. In DNA form, the CDR3 reads TGTGCCAGCAGTTCTTTAGTGAGCAATCAGCCCCAGCATTTT.

The V gene is TRBV5-1, the J gene TRBJ2-3; TRBD1 might be the D (6 bases). V lost 4 bases to trimming and J lost 4 bases, with 13 bases between them. The CDR3 is made up of 14 amino acids. Germline CDR1 reads SGHRS; CDR2 reads YFSETQ. The CDR3, as DNA: TGCGCCAGCAGCCCAAGGACAGTCTCAGATACGCAGTATTTT. This sequence encodes CASSPRTVSDTQYF.

This clonotype was recorded a few times. The rearrangement joins TRBV19 to TRBJ2-1; D possibly corresponds to TRBD2 (6 bases). The V gene lost 3 bases and the J gene lost 3 bases, with 9 bases spanning the gap. Germline V gene lookup returns CDR1 LNHDA and CDR2 SQIVND (reference sequence). The CDR3 length is 14 residues. CDR3 region: CASSIPGVYNEQFF. The CDR3 DNA is TGTGCCAGTAGTATTCCGGGGGTCTACAATGAGCAGTTCTTC.